The TCR beta chain under discussion was sequenced for a study of blood T cells in healthy people across ages. Trimming removed 2 bases from V and 8 bases from J, with 29 bases in between. Germline V gives CDR1 SGHNT, CDR2 YYREEE (reference sequence). This CDR3 is 19 amino acids long. The individuals who served as donors were healthy Caucasians living in Russia, aged about 6 to 100. Total RNA, at least 6 micrograms per sample, came from PBMCs. With a J-beta primer mix and a sample-barcoded 5' primer, a second PCR ran about 7 to 12 cycles. Each cDNA molecule received a tag from a template-switch adaptor that had 12 random nucleotides. TCRdb reprocessed the 5' RACE reads with MiXCR, giving one entry per CDR3 protein. Of under 2,000,000 distinct CDR3 sequences in the sample, just under 50% are singletons; the top ten hold over 2%.

Sequenced input: blood. The receptor was isolated from a woman in her forties in good health. This rearrangement joins TRBV5-4 to TRBJ2-1, with D possibly being TRBD1 (8 bases). CDR3 residues: CASSFIPIRTGRVDDEQFF. The CDR3 DNA reads TGTGCCAGCAGCTTTATTCCTATCCGGACAGGGAGGGTCGATGATGAGCAGTTCTTC. The full variable domain, in which reference TRBV5-4 and TRBJ2-1 provide the parts outside the CDR3, is ETGVTQSPTHLIKTRGQQVTLRCSSQSGHNTVSWYQQALGQGPQFIFQYYREEENGRGNFPPRFSGLQFPNYSSELNVNALELDDSALYLCASSFIPIRTGRVDDEQFFGPGTRLTVL.